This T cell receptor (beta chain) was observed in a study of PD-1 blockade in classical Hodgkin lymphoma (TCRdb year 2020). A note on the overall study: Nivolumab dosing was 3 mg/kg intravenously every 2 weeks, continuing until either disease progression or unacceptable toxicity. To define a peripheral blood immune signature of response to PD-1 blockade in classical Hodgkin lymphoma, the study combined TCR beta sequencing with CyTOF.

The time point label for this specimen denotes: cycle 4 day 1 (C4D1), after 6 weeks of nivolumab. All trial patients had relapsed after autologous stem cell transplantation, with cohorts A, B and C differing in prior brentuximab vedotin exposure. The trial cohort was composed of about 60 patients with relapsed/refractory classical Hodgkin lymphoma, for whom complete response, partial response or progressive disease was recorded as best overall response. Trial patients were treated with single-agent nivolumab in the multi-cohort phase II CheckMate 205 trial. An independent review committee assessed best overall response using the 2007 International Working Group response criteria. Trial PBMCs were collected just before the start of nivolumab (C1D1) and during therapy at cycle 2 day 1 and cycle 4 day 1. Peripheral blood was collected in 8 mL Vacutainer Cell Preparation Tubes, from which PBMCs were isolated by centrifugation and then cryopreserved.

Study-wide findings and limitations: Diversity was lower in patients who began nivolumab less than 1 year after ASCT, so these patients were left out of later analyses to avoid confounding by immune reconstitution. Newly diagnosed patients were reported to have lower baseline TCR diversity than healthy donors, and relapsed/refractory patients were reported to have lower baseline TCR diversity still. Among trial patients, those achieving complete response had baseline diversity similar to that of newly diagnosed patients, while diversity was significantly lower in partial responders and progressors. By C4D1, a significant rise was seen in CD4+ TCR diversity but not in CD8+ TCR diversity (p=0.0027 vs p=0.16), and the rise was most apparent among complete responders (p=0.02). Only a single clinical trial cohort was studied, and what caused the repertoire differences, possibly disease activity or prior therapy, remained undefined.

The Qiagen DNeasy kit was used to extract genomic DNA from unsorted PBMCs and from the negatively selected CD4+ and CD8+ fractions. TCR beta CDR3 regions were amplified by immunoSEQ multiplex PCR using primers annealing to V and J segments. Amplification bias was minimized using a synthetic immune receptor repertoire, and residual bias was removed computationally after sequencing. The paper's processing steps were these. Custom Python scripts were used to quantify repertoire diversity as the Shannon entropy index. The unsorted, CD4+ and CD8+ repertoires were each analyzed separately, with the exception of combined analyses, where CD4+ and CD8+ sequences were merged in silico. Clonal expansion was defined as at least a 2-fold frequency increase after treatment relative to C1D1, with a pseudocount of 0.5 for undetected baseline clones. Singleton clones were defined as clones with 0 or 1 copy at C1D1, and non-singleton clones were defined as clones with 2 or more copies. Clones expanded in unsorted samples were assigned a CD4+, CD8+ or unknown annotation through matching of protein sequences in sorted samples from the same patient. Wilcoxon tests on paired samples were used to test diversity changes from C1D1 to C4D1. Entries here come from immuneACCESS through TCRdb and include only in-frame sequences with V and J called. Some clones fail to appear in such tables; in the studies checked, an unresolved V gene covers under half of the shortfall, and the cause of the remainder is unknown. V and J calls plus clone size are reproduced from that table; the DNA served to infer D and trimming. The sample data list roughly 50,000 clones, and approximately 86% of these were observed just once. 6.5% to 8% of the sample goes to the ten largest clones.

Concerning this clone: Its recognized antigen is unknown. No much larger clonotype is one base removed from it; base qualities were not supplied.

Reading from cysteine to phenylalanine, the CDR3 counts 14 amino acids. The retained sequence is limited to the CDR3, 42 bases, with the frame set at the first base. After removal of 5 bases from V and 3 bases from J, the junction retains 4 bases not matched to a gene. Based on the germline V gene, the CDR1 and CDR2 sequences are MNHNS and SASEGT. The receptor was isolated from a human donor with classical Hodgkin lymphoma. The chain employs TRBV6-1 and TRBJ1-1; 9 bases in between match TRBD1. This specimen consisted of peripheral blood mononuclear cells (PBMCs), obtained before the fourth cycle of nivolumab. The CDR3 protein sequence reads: CASSRQGGDTEAFF. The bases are TGTGCCAGCAGTCGACAGGGGGGAGACACTGAAGCTTTCTTT.